This T cell receptor beta chain was sequenced for a study of blood T cell repertoires in COVID-19. Data came from immunoSEQ multiplex PCR; TCRdb stores just in-frame clones and leaves some out. The sample lists a few hundred thousand clones, approximately 84% occurring once. The length of the CDR3 is 11 residues. Deletions cut 0 bases from V and 7 bases from J, with 4 bases between. Germline CDR1 reads WSHSY; CDR2 reads SAAADI. The rearrangement joins TRBV10-2 to TRBJ2-7; D is unresolved. The TCR originated in a man aged 50 or older who had recovered from COVID-19. Sequenced input: PBMCs or T cells enriched from blood (not recorded which). The CDR3 here is CASSESAEQYF. CDR3 in DNA: TGCGCCAGCAGTGAGTCAGCAGAGCAGTACTTC.